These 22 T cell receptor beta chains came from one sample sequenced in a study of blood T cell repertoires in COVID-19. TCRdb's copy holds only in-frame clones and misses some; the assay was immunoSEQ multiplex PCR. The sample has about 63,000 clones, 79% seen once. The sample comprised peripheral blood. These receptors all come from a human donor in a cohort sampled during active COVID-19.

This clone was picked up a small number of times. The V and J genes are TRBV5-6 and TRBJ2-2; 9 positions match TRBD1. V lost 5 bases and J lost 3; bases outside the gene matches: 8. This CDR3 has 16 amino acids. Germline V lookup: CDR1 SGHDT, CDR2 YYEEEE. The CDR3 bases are TGTGCCAGCAGGGCAGCGGGACAGGGCGACACCGGGGAGCTGTTTTTT. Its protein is CASRAAGQGDTGELFF.

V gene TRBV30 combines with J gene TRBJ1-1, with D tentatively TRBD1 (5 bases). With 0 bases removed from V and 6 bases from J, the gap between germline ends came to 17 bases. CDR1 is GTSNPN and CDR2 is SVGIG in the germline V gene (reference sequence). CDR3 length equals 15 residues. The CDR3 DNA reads TGTGCCTGGAGTGTACGCGGGGGGTATGGGTCTGAAGCTTTCTTT. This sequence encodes CAWSVRGGYGSEAFF.

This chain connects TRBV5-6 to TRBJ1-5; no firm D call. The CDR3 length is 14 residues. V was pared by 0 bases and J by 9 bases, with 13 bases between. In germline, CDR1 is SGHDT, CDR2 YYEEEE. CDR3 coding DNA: TGTGCCAGCAGCTTGGCCGGTCGCCGTTGGCCCCAGCATTTT. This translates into CASSLAGRRWPQHF. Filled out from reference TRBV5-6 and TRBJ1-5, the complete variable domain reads DAGVTQSPTHLIKTRGQQVTLRCSPKSGHDTVSWYQQALGQGPQFIFQYYEEEERQRGNFPDRFSGHQFPNYSSELNVNALLLGDSALYLCASSLAGRRWPQHFGDGTRLSIL.

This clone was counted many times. CDR3 DNA sequence: TGTGCCAGCAGCATTGCCGGGTCCGGGGAGCTGTTTTTT. This encodes CASSIAGSGELFF. This chain uses TRBV5-6 with TRBJ2-2; D is unresolved. V gave up 4 bases and J gave up 6 bases, with 10 bases separating them. CDR3 length: 13 residues. Germline V gives CDR1 SGHDT, CDR2 YYEEEE. The variable domain in full, completed from reference TRBV5-6 and TRBJ2-2, reads DAGVTQSPTHLIKTRGQQVTLRCSPKSGHDTVSWYQQALGQGPQFIFQYYEEEERQRGNFPDRFSGHQFPNYSSELNVNALLLGDSALYLCASSIAGSGELFFGEGSRLTVL.

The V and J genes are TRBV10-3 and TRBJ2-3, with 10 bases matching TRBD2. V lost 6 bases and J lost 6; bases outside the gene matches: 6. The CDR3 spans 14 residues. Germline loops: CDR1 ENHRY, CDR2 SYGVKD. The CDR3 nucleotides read TGTGCCATCAGCCTAGCGGGAGTAGGGGATACGCAGTATTTT. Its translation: CAISLAGVGDTQYF.

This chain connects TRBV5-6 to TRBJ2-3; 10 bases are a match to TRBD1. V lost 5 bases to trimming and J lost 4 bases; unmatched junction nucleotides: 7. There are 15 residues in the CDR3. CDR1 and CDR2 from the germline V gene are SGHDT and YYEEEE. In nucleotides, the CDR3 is TGTGCCAGCAGTCCGGGACAGGGGTTGGCAGATACGCAGTATTTT. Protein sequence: CASSPGQGLADTQYF.

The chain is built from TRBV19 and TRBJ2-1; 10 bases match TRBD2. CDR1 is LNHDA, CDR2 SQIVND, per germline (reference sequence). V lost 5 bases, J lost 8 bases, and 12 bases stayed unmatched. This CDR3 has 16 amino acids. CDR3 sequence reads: CASSSGLAPLIDEQFF. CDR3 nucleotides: TGTGCCAGTAGTTCGGGACTAGCGCCCCTTATAGATGAGCAGTTCTTC. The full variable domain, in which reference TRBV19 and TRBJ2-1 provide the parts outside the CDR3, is DGGITQSPKYLFRKEGQNVTLSCEQNLNHDAMYWYRQDPGQGLRLIYYSQIVNDFQKGDIAEGYSVSREKKESFPLTVTSAQKNPTAFYLCASSSGLAPLIDEQFFGPGTRLTVL.

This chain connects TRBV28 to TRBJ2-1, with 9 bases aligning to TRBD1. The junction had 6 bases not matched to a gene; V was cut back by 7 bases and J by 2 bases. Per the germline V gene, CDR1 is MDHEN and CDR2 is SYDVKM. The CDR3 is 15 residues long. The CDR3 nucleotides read TGTGCCAGCAATCGACAGGGGGGTGCCTACAATGAGCAGTTCTTC. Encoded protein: CASNRQGGAYNEQFF.

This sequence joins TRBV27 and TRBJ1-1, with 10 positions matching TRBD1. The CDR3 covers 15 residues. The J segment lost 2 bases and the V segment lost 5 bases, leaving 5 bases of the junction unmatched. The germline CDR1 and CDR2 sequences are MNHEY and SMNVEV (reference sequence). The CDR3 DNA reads TGTGCCAGCAGTCCGCGGGACAGGGGAAACACTGAAGCTTTCTTT. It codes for CASSPRDRGNTEAFF.

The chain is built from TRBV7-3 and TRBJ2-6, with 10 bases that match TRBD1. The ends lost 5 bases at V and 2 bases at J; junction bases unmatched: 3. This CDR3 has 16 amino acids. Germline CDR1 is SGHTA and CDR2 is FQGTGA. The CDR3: CASSPGTGAGANVLTF. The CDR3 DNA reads TGTGCCAGCAGCCCCGGGACAGGGGCTGGGGCCAACGTCCTGACTTTC. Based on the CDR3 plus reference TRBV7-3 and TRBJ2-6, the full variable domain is GAGVSQTPSNKVTEKGKYVELRCDPISGHTALYWYRQSLGQGPEFLIYFQGTGAADDSGLPNDRFFAVRPEGSVSTLKIQRTERGDSAVYLCASSPGTGAGANVLTFGAGSRLTVL.

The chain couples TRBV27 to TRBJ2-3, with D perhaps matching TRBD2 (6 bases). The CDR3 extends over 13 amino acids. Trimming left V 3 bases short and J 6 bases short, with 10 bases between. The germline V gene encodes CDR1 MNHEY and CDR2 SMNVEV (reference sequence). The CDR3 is CASSFDRGDTQYF. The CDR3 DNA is TGTGCCAGCAGTTTCGACCGGGGGGATACGCAGTATTTT.

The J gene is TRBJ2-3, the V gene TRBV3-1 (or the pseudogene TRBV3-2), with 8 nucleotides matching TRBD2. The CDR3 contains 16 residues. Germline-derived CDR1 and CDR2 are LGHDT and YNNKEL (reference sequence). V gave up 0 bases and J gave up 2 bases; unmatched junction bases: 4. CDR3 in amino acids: CASSQDASGYTDTQYF. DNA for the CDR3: TGTGCCAGCAGCCAAGATGCTAGCGGGTACACAGATACGCAGTATTTT.

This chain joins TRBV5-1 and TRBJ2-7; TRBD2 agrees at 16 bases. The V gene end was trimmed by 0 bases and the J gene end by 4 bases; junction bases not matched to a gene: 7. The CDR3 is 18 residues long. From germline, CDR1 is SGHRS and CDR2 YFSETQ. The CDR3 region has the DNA TGCGCCAGCAGCTTGGAGGGACTAGCGGGAGGGCCCTATTACGAGCAGTACTTC. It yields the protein CASSLEGLAGGPYYEQYF.

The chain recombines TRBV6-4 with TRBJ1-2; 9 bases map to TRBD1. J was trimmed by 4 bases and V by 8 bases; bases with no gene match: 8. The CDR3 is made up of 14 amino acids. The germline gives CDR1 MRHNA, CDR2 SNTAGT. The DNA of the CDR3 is TGTGCCAGCTCCCCCGGGACAGGGACCTATGGCTACACCTTC. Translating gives CASSPGTGTYGYTF.

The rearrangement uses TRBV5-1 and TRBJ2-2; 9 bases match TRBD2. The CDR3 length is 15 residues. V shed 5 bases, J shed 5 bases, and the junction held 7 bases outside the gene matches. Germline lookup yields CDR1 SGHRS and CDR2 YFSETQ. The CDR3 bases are TGCGCCAGCAGACCCGGGACTAGCATGACCGGGGAGCTGTTTTTT. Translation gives CASRPGTSMTGELFF.

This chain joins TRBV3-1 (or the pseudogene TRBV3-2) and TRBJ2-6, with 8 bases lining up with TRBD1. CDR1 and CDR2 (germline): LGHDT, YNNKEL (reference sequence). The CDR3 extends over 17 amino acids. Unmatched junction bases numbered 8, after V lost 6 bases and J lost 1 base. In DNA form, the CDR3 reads TGTGCCAGCAGGCTACGGACAGGGTTTTCTGGGGCCAACGTCCTGACTTTC. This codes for CASRLRTGFSGANVLTF.

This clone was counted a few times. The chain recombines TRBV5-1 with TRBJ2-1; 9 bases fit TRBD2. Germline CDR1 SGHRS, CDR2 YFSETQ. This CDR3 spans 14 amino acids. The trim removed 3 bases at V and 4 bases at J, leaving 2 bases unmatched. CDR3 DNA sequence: TGCGCCAGCAGCTCAGCGGGAGGTTACAATGAGCAGTTCTTC. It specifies CASSSAGGYNEQFF. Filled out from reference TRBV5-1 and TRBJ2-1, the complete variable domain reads KAGVTQTPRYLIKTRGQQVTLSCSPISGHRSVSWYQQTPGQGLQFLFEYFSETQRNKGNFPGRFSGRQFSNSRSEMNVSTLELGDSALYLCASSSAGGYNEQFFGPGTRLTVL.

The CDR3 nucleotides read TGTGCCAGCAGTTACTCTCTAGCGGGTGAGCAGTTCTTC. Residues: CASSYSLAGEQFF. The J gene is TRBJ2-1, the V gene TRBV6-6; the match to TRBD2 covers 8 bases. CDR3 length: 13 residues. V was pared by 0 bases and J by 9 bases, with 1 base of the junction left unmatched. The V gene's germline CDR1 is MNHNY and CDR2 SVGAGI (reference sequence).

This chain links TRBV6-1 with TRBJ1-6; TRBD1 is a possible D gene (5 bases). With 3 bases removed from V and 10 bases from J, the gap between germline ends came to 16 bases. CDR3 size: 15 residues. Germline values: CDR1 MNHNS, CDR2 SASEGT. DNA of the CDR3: TGTGCCAGCAGTGAGGGGCCGGGAGTAGAATCACCCCTCCACTTT. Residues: CASSEGPGVESPLHF.

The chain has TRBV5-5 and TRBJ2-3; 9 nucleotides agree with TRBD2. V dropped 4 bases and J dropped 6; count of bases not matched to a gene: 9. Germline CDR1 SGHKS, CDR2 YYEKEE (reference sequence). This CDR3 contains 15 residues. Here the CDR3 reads CASSILAGQSDTQYF. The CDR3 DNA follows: TGTGCCAGCAGCATTCTAGCGGGACAGTCGGATACGCAGTATTTT.

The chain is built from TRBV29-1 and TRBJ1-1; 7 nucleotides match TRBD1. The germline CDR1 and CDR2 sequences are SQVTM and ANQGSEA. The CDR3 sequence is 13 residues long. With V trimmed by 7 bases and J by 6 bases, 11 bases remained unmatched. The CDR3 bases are TGCAGCGCCTCAAGTGGGGGACAGCCTGAAGCTTTCTTT. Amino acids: CSASSGGQPEAFF.

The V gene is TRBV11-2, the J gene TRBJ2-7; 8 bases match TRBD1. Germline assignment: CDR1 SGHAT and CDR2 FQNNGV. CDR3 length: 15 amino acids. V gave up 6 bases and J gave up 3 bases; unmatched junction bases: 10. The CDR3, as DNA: TGTGCCAGCAGTCCTTCCCGACAGGGGCACTACGAGCAGTACTTC. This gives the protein CASSPSRQGHYEQYF.